This TCR beta chain was found in a study of cytomegalovirus exposure and HLA in healthy donors. This CDR3 comprises 15 residues. Trimming stripped 0 bases from V and 6 bases from J, with 14 bases between. Germline V gene sequence: CDR1 SGHRS, CDR2 YFSETQ. Notes on the study in general: When presence/absence was analysed, sequencing depth was taken to be roughly uniform across donors.

Both 60 Vbeta primers and 13 Jbeta primers went into the PCR. Using immunoSEQ multiplex PCR, the repertoire was profiled, and TCRdb retains in-frame clones only, with some absent. Among around 150,000 clones listed, 75% to 85% were seen once. To note about this clone: Its antigen is unidentified.

The sequenced material came from PBMCs. The TCR comes from a man over 45 in good health and CMV-seronegative. The J gene is TRBJ2-3, the V gene TRBV5-1; D might be TRBD1 (5 bases). The CDR3 nucleotides read TGCGCCAGCAGCTTGGGCGCAGCAAACAGGGATACGCAGTATTTT. Translating gives CASSLGAANRDTQYF.